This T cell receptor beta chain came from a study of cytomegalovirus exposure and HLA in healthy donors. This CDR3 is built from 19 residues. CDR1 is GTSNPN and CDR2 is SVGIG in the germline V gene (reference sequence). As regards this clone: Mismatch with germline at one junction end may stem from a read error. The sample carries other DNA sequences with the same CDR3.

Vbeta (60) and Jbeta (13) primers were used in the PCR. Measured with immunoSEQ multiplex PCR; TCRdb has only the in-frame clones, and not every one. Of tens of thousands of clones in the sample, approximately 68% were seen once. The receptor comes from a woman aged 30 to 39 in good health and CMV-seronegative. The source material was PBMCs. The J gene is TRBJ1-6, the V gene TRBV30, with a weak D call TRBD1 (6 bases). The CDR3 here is CAWSIPRTVLSSYNSPLHF. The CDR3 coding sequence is TGTGCCTGGAGTATCCCCAGGACAGTGCTCAGCTCCTATAATTCACCGCTCCACTTT.